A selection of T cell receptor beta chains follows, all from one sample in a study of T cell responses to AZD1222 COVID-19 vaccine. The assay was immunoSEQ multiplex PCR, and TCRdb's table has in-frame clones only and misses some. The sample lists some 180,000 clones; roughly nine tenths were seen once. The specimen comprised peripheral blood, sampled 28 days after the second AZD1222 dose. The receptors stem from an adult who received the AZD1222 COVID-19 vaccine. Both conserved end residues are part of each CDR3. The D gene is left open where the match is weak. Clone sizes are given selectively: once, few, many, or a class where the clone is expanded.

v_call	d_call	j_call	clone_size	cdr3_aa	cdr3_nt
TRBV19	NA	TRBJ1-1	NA	CASSPGTLNTEAFF	TGTGCCAGTAGCCCCGGGACGCTGAACACTGAAGCTTTCTTT
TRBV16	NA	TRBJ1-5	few	CASSQSRGVGQPQHF	TGTGCCAGCAGCCAATCTCGGGGGGTAGGCCAGCCCCAGCATTTT
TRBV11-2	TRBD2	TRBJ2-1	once	CASSLDVQTSADYNEQFF	TGTGCCAGCAGCTTAGATGTTCAGACTAGCGCCGATTACAATGAGCAGTTCTTC
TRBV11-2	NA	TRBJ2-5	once	CASSFPGQETQYF	TGTGCCAGCAGCTTTCCAGGGCAAGAGACCCAGTACTTC
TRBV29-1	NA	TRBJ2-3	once	CSVVQGERADTQYF	TGCAGCGTTGTTCAAGGGGAGCGTGCAGATACGCAGTATTTT
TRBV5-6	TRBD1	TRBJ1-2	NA	CASSLDRGRPYGYTF	TGTGCCAGCAGCCTGGACAGGGGGCGACCTTATGGCTACACCTTC
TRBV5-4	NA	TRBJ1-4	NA	CASSLEVDNEKLFF	TGTGCCAGCAGCTTGGAGGTGGACAATGAAAAACTGTTTTTT
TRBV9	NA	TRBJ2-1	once	CASSVDPGTSYNEQFF	TGTGCCAGCAGCGTAGACCCGGGAACCTCCTACAATGAGCAGTTCTTC
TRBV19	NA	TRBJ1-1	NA	CASSSDRLNTEAFF	TGTGCCAGTAGTTCGGACAGACTTAACACTGAAGCTTTCTTT
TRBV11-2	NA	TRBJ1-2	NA	CASSPVGQLYGYTF	TGTGCCAGCAGTCCCGTCGGACAGCTCTATGGCTACACCTTC
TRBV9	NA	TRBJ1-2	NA	CASSVQGRDGYTF	TGTGCCAGCAGCGTACAGGGTCGGGATGGCTACACCTTC
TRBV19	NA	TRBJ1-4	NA	CASSPEGGWGTNEKLFF	TGTGCCAGTAGTCCCGAGGGGGGATGGGGAACTAATGAAAAACTGTTTTTT
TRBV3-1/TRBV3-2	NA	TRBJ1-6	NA	CASSQGWGDSPLHF	TGTGCCAGCAGCCAGGGGTGGGGTGATTCACCCCTCCACTTT
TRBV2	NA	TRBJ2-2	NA	CASSVGNTGELFF	TGTGCCAGCAGTGTTGGGAACACCGGGGAGCTGTTTTTT
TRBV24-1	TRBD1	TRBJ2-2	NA	CATSQGVDTGELFF	TGTGCCACCAGTCAGGGGGTTGACACCGGGGAGCTGTTTTTT
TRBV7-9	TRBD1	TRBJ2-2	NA	CASSSSTRGRTGELFF	TGTGCCAGCAGCTCGAGTACCAGGGGGCGCACCGGGGAGCTGTTTTTT
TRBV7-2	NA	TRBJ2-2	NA	CASSLITAAGELFF	TGTGCCAGCAGCTTAATTACGGCGGCGGGGGAGCTGTTTTTT
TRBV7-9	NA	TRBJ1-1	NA	CASSPMNTEAFF	TGTGCCAGCAGCCCAATGAACACTGAAGCTTTCTTT
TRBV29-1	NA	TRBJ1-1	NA	CSAGQTNTEAFF	TGCAGCGCCGGACAGACGAACACTGAAGCTTTCTTT
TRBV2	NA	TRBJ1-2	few	CASSTQGTYGYTF	TGTGCCAGCAGTACTCAGGGAACCTATGGCTACACCTTC
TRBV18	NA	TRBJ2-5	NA	CASSPRRRETQYF	TGTGCCAGCTCACCAAGGCGTAGGGAGACCCAGTACTTC
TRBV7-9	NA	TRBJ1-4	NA	CASTQGSGYEKLFF	TGTGCCAGCACCCAGGGTAGCGGTTATGAAAAACTGTTTTTT
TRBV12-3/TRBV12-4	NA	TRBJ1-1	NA	CASSLRGNTEAFF	TGTGCCAGCAGTTTGCGGGGGAACACTGAAGCTTTCTTT
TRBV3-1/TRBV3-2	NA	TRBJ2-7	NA	CASSQGPYEQYF	TGTGCCAGCAGCCAAGGGCCCTACGAGCAGTACTTC
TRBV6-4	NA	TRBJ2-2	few	CASSDYPGNTGELFF	TGTGCCAGCAGTGACTATCCGGGGAACACCGGGGAGCTGTTTTTT
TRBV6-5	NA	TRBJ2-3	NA	CASTVGDTQYF	TGTGCCAGCACGGTTGGAGATACGCAGTATTTT
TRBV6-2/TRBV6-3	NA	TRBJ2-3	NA	CASSLVGRGTDTQYF	TGTGCCAGTAGTCTGGTGGGCAGGGGAACAGATACGCAGTATTTT
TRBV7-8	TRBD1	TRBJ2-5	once	CASSLSTGGQETQYF	TGTGCCAGCAGCTTATCGACAGGGGGTCAAGAGACCCAGTACTTC
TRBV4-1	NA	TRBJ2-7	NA	CASSQELAYEQYF	TGCGCCAGCAGCCAGGAGCTAGCCTACGAGCAGTACTTC
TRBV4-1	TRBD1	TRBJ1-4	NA	CASSQGGTGGTNEKLFF	TGCGCCAGCAGCCAAGGGGGAACAGGGGGCACTAATGAAAAACTGTTTTTT
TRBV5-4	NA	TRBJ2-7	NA	CASSNIFRAYEQYF	TGTGCCAGCAGCAATATTTTCAGGGCCTACGAGCAGTACTTC
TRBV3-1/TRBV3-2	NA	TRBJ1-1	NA	CATLSGTEAFF	TGTGCCACCCTGTCGGGGACTGAAGCTTTCTTT
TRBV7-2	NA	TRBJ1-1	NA	CASSLKPMNTEAFF	TGTGCCAGCAGCTTAAAACCGATGAACACTGAAGCTTTCTTT
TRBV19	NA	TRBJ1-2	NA	CASRTATNYGYTF	TGTGCCAGCAGGACGGCGACTAACTATGGCTACACCTTC
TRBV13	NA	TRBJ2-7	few	CASSLWVYEQYF	TGTGCCAGCAGCCTTTGGGTCTACGAGCAGTACTTC
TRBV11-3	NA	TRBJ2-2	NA	CASSGAGSTGELFF	TGTGCCAGCAGCGGGGCAGGGAGCACCGGGGAGCTGTTTTTT
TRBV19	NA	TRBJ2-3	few	CASRQTPTDTQYF	TGTGCCAGCCGACAGACCCCCACAGATACGCAGTATTTT
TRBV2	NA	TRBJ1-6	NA	CASSLSGPNSPLHF	TGTGCCAGCAGCTTGTCCGGACCTAATTCACCCCTCCACTTT
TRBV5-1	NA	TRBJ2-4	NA	CASSLEGGLKNIQYF	TGCGCCAGCAGCTTGGAGGGGGGCCTTAAAAACATTCAGTACTTC
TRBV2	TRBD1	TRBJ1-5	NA	CASRAIRDRGQPQHF	TGTGCCAGCAGAGCTATCCGGGACAGGGGTCAGCCCCAGCATTTT
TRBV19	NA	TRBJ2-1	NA	CASSMAYNEQFF	TGTGCCAGTAGTATGGCCTACAATGAGCAGTTCTTC
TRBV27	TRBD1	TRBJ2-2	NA	CASSFGQAQTNNTGELFF	TGTGCCAGCAGTTTCGGACAGGCTCAAACAAATAACACCGGGGAGCTGTTTTTT
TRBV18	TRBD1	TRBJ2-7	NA	CASSPGTGYEQYF	TGTGCCAGCTCACCCGGGACAGGCTACGAGCAGTACTTC
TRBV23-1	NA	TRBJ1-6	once	CASGDPNNSPLHF	TGCGCCAGCGGGGACCCAAATAATTCACCCCTCCACTTT
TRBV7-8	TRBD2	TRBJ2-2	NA	CASSLAAGGHYAGELFF	TGTGCCAGCAGCTTAGCGGCGGGGGGGCATTATGCCGGGGAGCTGTTTTTT
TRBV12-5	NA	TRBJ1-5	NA	CASGLDSNQPQHF	TGTGCTAGTGGTTTAGATAGCAATCAGCCCCAGCATTTT
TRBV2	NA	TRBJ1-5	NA	CASSANSYSNQPQHF	TGTGCCAGCAGTGCTAACTCATATAGCAATCAGCCCCAGCATTTT
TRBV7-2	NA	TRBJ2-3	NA	CASSFGRGTDTQYF	TGTGCCAGCAGCTTTGGGCGCGGCACAGATACGCAGTATTTT